This T cell receptor (beta chain) was found in a study of T cells after yellow fever vaccination. Study-level findings and limits: In post-booster samples, most primary-vaccination clones reappeared (under 98% CD4, over 70% CD8). Weaker, the secondary response had a peak occurring faster, on day 5 versus 15.

The CDR3 consists of 13 residues. V lost 7 bases to trimming and J lost 2 bases, with 9 bases between them. Germline V CDR1 and CDR2: LNHDA, SQIVND (reference sequence). It was through 5'RACE template switching that TCR cDNA was made, with a universal primer site and UMIs added. TCRdb called the 5' RACE reads again in MiXCR, with one record for every CDR3 protein. The profile shows some 160,000 distinct CDR3 sequences, approximately 9.7% of them singletons. This clonotype was counted a few times. Its antigen remains unknown. The gene calls are TRBV19 and TRBJ1-3; D is ambiguous. This sample comprised CD8+ T cells sorted from PBMCs, obtained 45 days after the yellow fever booster vaccination. The origin of this receptor is a young man who received the YFV17D yellow fever vaccine. The DNA of the CDR3 is TGTGCCAGTATAAGGTCAACTGGAAACACCATATATTTT. Protein product: CASIRSTGNTIYF.